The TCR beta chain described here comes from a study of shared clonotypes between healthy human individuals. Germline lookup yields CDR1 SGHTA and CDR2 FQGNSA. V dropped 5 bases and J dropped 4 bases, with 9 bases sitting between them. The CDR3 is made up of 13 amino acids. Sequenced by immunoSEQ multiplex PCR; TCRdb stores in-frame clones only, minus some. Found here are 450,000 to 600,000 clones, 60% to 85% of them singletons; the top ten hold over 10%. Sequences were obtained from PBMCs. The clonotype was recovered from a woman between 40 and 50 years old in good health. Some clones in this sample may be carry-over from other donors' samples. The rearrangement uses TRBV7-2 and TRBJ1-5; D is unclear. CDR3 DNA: TGTGCCAGCAGCCCGTCCCGAAATCAGCCCCAGCATTTT. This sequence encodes CASSPSRNQPQHF.